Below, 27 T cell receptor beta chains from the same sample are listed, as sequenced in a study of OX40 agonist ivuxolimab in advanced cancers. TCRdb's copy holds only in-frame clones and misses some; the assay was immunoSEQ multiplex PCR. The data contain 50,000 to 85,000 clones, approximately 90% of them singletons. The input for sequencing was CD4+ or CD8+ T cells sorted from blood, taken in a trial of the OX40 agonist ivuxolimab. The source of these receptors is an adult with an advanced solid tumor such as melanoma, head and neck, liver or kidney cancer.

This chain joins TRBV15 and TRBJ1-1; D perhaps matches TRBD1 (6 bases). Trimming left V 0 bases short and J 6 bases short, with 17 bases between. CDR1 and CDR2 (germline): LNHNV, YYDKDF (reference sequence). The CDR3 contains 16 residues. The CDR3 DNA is TGTGCCACCAGCAGAGATTCCCCAGGGGTATTCCCTGAAGCTTTCTTT. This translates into CATSRDSPGVFPEAFF.

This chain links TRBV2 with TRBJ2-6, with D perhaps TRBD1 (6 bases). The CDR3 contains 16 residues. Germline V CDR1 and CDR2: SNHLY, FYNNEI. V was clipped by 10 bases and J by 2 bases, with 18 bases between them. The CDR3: CATKRQGFTGANVLTF. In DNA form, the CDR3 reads TGTGCCACCAAGAGGCAGGGGTTCACTGGGGCCAACGTCCTGACTTTC.

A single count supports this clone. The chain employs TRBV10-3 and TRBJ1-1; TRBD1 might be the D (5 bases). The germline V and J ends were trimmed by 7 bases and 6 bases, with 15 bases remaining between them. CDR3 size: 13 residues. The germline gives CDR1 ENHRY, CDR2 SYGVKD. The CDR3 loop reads CAIKSGTLPEAFF. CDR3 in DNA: TGTGCCATCAAGTCCGGGACCCTCCCTGAAGCTTTCTTT.

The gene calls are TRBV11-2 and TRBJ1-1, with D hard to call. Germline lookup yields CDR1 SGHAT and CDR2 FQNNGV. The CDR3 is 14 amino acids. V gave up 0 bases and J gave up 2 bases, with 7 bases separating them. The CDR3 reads CASSLDLANTEAFF. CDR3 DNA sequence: TGTGCCAGCAGCTTAGATCTGGCCAACACTGAAGCTTTCTTT. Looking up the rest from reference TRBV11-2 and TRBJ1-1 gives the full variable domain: EAGVAQSPRYKIIEKRQSVAFWCNPISGHATLYWYQQILGQGPKLLIQFQNNGVVDDSQLPKDRFSAERLKGVDSTLKIQPAKLEDSAVYLCASSLDLANTEAFFGQGTRLTVV.

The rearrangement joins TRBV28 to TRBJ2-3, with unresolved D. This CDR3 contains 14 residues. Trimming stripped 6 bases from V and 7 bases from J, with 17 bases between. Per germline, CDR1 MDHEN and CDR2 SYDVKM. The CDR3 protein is CASSLPGPTNTQYF. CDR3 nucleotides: TGTGCCAGCAGCCTCCCGGGCCCGACGAATACGCAGTATTTT. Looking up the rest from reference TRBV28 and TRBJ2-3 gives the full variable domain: DVKVTQSSRYLVKRTGEKVFLECVQDMDHENMFWYRQDPGLGLRLIYFSYDVKMKEKGDIPEGYSVSREKKERFSLILESASTNQTSMYLCASSLPGPTNTQYFGPGTRLTVL.

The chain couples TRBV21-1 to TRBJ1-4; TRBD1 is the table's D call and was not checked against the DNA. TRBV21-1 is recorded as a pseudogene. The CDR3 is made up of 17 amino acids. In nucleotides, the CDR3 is TGTGCCAGCAGCTTAAGTCACCGGGACAGAAGAAATGAAAAACTGTTTTTT. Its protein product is CASSLSHRDRRNEKLFF.

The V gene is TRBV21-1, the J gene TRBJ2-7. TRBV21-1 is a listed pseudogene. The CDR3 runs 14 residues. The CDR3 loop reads CASSKSNHGAEQYF. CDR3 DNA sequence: TGTGCCAGCAGCAAATCGAACCACGGCGCCGAGCAGTACTTC.

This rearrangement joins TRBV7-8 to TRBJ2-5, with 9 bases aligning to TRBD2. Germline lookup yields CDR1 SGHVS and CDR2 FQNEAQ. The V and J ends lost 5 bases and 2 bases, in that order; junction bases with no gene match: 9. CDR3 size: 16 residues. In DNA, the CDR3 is TGTGCCAGCAGCAAAGGGGCTAGCGGGGCACAAGAGACCCAGTACTTC. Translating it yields CASSKGASGAQETQYF.

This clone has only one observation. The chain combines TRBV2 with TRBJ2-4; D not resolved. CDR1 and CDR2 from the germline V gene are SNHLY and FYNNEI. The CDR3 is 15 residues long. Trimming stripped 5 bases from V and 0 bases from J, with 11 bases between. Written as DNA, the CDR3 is TGTGCCAGCAGTCGAGAGGCTCTAGCCAAAAACATTCAGTACTTC. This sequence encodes CASSREALAKNIQYF.

The CDR3 is CASRHNTGELFF. The CDR3 region has the DNA TGTGCCAGCAGACACAACACCGGGGAGCTGTTTTTT. The gene calls are TRBV7-9 and TRBJ2-2; D not certain. Trimming left V 6 bases short and J 2 bases short, with 4 bases between. The CDR3 length is 12 residues. Germline-derived CDR1 and CDR2 are SEHNR and FQNEAQ (reference sequence).

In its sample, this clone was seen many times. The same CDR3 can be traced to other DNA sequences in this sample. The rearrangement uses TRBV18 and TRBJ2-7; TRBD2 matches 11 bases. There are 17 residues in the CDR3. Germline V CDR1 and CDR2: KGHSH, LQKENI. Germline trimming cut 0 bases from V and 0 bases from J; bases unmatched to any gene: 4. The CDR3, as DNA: TGTGCCAGCTCACCACCTCTAGCGGGGGGTTACTCCTACGAGCAGTACTTC. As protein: CASSPPLAGGYSYEQYF. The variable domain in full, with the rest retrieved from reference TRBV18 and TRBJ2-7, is NAGVMQNPRHLVRRRGQEARLRCSPMKGHSHVYWYRQLPEEGLKFMVYLQKENIIDESGMPKERFSAEFPKEGPSILRIQQVVRGDSAAYFCASSPPLAGGYSYEQYFGPGTRLTVT.

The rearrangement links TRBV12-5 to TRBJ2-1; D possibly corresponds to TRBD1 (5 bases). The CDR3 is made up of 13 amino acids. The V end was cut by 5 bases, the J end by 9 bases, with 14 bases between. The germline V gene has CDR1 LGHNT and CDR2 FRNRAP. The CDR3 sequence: CASGPPSDSEQFF. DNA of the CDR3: TGTGCTAGTGGTCCGCCGTCCGACAGTGAGCAGTTCTTC.

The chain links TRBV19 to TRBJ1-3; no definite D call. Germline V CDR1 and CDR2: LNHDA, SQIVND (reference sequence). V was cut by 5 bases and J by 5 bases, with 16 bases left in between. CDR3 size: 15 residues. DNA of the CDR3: TGTGCCAGTAGTCTCTCACCCGGGCCACGAAACACCATATATTTT. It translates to CASSLSPGPRNTIYF.

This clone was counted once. As DNA, the CDR3 is TGTGCCAGCAGCCAAGGTCAGGGGCCCAATGAGCAGTTCTTC. It yields the protein CASSQGQGPNEQFF. The chain joins TRBV14 to TRBJ2-1; tentatively, D is TRBD1 (6 bases). The germline gives CDR1 SGHDN, CDR2 FVKESK. V was cut by 1 base and J by 6 bases, with 10 bases left in between. The CDR3 is made up of 14 amino acids.

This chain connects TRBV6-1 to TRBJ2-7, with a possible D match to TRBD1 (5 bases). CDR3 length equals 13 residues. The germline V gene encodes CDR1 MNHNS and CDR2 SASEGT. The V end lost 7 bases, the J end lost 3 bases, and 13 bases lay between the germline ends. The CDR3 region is CASKSGNGYEQYF. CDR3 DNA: TGTGCCAGCAAATCAGGGAACGGCTACGAGCAGTACTTC.

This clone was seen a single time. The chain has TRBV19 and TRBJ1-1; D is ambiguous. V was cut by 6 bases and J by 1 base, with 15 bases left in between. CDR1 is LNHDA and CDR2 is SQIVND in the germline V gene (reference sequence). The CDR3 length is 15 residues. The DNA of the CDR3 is TGTGCCAGTAGAGATCTCCTTAGACAGAACACTGAAGCTTTCTTT. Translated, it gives CASRDLLRQNTEAFF.

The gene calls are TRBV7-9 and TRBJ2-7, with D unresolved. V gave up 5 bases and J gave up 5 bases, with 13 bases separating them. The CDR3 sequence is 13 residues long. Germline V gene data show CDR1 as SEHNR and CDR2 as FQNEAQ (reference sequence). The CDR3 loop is CASSAFYRDEQYF. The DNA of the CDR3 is TGTGCCAGCAGCGCGTTTTATAGGGACGAGCAGTACTTC. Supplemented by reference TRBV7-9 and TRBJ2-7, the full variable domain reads DTGVSQNPRHKITKRGQNVTFRCDPISEHNRLYWYRQTLGQGPEFLTYFQNEAQLEKSRLLSDRFSAERPKGSFSTLEIQRTEQGDSAMYLCASSAFYRDEQYFGPGTRLTVT.

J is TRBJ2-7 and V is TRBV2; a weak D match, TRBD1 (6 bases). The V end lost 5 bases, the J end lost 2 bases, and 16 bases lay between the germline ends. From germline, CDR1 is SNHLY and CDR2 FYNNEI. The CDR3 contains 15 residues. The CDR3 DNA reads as TGTGCCAGCAGTACTCCGGGACAAGGCCCCTACGAGCAGTACTTC. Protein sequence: CASSTPGQGPYEQYF.

For the CDR3, the DNA is TGTGCCAGCGCATACCCGGGACAGCAATATCAGCCCCAGCATTTT. Its translation is CASAYPGQQYQPQHF. The chain joins TRBV28 to TRBJ1-5, with TRBD1 identical over 7 bases. Germline values: CDR1 MDHEN, CDR2 SYDVKM. V gave up 8 bases and J gave up 5 bases; unmatched junction bases: 12. The CDR3 extends over 15 amino acids.

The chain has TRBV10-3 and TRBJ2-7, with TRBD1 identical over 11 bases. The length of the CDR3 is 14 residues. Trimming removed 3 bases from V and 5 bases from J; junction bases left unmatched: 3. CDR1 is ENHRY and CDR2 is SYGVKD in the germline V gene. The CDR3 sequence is CAISDGQGAHEQYF. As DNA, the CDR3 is TGTGCCATCAGTGACGGACAGGGGGCCCACGAGCAGTACTTC.

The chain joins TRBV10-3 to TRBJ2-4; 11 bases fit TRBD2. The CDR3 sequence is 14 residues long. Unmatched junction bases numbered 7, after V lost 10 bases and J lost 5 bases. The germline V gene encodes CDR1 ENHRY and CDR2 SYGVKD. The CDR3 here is CATSLAGEENIQYF. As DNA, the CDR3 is TGTGCCACATCACTAGCGGGAGAGGAAAACATTCAGTACTTC.

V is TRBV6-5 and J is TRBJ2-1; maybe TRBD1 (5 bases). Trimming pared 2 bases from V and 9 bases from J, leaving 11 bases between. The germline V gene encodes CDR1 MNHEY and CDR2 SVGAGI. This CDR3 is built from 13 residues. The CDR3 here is CASSYVQDSEQFF. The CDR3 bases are TGTGCCAGCAGTTACGTACAGGATAGTGAGCAGTTCTTC.

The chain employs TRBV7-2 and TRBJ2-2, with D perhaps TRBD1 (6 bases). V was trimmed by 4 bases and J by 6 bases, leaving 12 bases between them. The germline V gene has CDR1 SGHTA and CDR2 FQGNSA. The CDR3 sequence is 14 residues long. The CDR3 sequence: CASSSTGLAGELFF. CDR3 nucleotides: TGTGCCAGCAGCTCTACAGGGCTTGCCGGGGAGCTGTTTTTT.

The CDR3 region is CASSLRSGDPLHF. Written as DNA, the CDR3 is TGTGCCAGCAGCTTAAGGTCAGGGGATCCCCTCCACTTT. The V gene is TRBV7-2, the J gene TRBJ1-6; D is possibly TRBD1 (6 bases). The germline V and J ends were trimmed by 2 bases and 13 bases, with 12 bases remaining between them. The CDR3 sequence is 13 residues long. Germline V gene data show CDR1 as SGHTA and CDR2 as FQGNSA.

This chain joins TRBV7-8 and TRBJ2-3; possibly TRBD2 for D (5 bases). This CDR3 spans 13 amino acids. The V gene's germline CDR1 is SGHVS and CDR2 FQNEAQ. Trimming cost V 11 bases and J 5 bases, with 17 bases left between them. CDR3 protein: CALSGYVGDTQYF. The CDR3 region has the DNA TGTGCCCTATCGGGGTACGTCGGAGATACGCAGTATTTT.

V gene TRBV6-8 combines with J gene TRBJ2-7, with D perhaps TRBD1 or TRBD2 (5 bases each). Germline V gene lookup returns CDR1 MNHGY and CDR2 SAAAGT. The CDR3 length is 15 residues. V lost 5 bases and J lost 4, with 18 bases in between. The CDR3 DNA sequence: TGTGCCAGCAGTCCGGCCGGGACCCTGATATACGAGCAGTACTTC. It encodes CASSPAGTLIYEQYF.

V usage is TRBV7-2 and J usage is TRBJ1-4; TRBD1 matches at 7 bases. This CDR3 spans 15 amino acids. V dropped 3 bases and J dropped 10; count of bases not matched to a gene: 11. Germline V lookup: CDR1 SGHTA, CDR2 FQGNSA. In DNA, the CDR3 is TGTGCCAGCAGCTTCCCGGTGCAGGGGGGACGAAAACTGTTTTTT. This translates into CASSFPVQGGRKLFF.